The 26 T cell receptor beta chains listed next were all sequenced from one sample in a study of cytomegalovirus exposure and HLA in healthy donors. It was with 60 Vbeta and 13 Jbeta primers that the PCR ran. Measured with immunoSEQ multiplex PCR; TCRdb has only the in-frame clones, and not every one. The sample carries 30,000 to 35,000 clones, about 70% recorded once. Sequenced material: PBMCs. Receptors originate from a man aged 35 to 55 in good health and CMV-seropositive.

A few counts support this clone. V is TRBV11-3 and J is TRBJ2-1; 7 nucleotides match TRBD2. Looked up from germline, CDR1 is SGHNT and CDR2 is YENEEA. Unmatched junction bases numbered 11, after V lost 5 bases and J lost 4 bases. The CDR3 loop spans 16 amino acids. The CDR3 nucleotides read TGTGCCAGCAGCCCAATGACTAGCCTCGGGTACAATGAGCAGTTCTTC. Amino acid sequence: CASSPMTSLGYNEQFF.

CDR3 in amino acids: CASSPSTVNYGYTF. For the CDR3, the DNA is TGTGCCAGCAGCCCCAGCACAGTGAACTATGGCTACACCTTC. This chain connects TRBV7-8 to TRBJ1-2; no clear D gene. Germline V gene lookup returns CDR1 SGHVS and CDR2 FQNEAQ. Trimming removed 5 bases at V and 2 bases at J, with 12 bases between. The CDR3 spans 14 residues.

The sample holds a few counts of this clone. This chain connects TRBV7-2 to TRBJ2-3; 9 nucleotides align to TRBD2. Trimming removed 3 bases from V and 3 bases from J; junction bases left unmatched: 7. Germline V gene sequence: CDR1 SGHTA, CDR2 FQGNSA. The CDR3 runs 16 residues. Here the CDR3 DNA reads TGTGCCAGCAGCTTTAGCGGGGGTATCGGGACAGATACGCAGTATTTT. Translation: CASSFSGGIGTDTQYF.

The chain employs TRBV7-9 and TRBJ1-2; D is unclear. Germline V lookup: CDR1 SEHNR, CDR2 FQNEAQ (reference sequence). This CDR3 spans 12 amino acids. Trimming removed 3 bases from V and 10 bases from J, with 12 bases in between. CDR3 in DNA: TGTGCCAGCAGCTTTGTGTCACAGAACTACACCTTC. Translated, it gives CASSFVSQNYTF.

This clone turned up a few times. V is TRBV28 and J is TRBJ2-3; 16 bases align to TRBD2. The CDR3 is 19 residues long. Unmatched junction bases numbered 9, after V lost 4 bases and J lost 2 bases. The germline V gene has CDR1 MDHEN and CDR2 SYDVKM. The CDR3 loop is CASSSDGTSGGAPTDTQYF. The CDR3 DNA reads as TGTGCCAGCAGTTCCGATGGGACTAGCGGGGGGGCCCCCACAGATACGCAGTATTTT. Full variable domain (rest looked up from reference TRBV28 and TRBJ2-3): DVKVTQSSRYLVKRTGEKVFLECVQDMDHENMFWYRQDPGLGLRLIYFSYDVKMKEKGDIPEGYSVSREKKERFSLILESASTNQTSMYLCASSSDGTSGGAPTDTQYFGPGTRLTVL.

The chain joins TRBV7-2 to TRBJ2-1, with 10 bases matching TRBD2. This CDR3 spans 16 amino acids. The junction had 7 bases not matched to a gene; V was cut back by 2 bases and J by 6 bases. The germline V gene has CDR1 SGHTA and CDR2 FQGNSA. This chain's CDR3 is CASSLLGSGGANEQFF. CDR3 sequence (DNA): TGTGCCAGCAGCTTATTAGGAAGCGGGGGGGCCAATGAGCAGTTCTTC.

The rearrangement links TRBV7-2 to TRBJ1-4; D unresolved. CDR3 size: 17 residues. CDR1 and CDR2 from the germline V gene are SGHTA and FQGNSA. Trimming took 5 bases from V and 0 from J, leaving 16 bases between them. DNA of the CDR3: TGTGCCAGCAGCCTCTACACCAGGATCACAACTAATGAAAAACTGTTTTTT. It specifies CASSLYTRITTNEKLFF.

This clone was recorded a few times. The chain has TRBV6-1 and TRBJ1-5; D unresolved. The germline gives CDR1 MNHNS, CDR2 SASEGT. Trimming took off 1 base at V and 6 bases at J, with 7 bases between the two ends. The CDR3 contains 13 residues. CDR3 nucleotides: TGTGCCAGCAGTGAAGTGGGAGTTCAGCCCCAGCATTTT. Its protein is CASSEVGVQPQHF.

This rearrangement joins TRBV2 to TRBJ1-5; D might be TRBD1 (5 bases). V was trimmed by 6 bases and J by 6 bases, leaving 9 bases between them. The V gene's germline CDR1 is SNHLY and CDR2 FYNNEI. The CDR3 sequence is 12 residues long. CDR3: CASSLGGQPQHF. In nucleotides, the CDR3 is TGTGCCAGCAGCCTGGGGGGTCAGCCCCAGCATTTT.

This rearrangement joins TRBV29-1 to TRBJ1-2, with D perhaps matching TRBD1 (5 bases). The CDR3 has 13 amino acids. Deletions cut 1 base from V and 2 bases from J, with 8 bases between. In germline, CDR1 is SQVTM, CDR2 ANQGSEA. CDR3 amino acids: CSVEGRANYGYTF. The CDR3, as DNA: TGCAGCGTTGAAGGCAGGGCAAACTATGGCTACACCTTC.

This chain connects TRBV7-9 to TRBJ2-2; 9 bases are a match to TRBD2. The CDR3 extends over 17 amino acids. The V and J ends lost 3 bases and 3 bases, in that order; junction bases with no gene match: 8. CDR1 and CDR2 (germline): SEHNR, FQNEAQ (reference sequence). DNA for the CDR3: TGTGCCAGCAGCTTCCCCAAGACTAGCGGAGACACCGGGGAGCTGTTTTTT. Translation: CASSFPKTSGDTGELFF. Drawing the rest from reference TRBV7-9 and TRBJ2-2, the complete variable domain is DTGVSQNPRHKITKRGQNVTFRCDPISEHNRLYWYRQTLGQGPEFLTYFQNEAQLEKSRLLSDRFSAERPKGSFSTLEIQRTEQGDSAMYLCASSFPKTSGDTGELFFGEGSRLTVL.

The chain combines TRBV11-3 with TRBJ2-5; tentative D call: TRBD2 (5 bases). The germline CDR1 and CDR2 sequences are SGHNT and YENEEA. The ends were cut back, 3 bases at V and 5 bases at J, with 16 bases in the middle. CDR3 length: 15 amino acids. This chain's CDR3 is CASSLDSGLVETQYF. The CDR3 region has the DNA TGTGCCAGCAGCTTGGACTCCGGCCTTGTCGAGACCCAGTACTTC.

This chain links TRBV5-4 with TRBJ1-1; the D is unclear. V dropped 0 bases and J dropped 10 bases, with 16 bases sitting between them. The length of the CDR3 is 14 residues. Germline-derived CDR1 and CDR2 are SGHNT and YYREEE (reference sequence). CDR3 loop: CASSLESGAQVAFF. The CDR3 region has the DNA TGTGCCAGCAGCTTGGAATCAGGCGCCCAAGTAGCTTTCTTT.

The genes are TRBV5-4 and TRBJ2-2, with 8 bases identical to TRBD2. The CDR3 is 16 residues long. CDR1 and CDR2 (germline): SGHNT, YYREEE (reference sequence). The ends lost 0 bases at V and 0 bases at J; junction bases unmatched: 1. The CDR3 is CASSLGRGANTGELFF. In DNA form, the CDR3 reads TGTGCCAGCAGCTTGGGGCGGGGGGCGAACACCGGGGAGCTGTTTTTT.

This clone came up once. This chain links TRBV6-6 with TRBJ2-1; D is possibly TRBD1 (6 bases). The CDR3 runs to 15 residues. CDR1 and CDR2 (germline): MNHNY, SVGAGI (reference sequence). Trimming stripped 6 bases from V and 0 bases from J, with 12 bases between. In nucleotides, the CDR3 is TGTGCCAGCAGACCCTTACAGGGCTCCTACAATGAGCAGTTCTTC. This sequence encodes CASRPLQGSYNEQFF.

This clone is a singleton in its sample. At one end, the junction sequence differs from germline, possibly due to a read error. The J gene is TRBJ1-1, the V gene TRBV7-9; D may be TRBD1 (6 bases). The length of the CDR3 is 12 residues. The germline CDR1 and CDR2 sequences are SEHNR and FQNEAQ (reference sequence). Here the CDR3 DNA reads TGTTCCAGCAGCCCCCGGACAGTTGAAGCTTTCTTT. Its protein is CSSSPRTVEAFF.

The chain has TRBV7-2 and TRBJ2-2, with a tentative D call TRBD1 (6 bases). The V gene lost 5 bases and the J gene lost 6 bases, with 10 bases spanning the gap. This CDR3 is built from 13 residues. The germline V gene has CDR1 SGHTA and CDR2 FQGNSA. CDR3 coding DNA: TGTGCCAGCAGCCCGTACAGGGCCGGGGAGCTGTTTTTT. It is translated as CASSPYRAGELFF. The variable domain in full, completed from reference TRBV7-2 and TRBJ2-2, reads GAGVSQSPSNKVTEKGKDVELRCDPISGHTALYWYRQSLGQGLEFLIYFQGNSAPDKSGLPSDRFSAERTGGSVSTLTIQRTQQEDSAVYLCASSPYRAGELFFGEGSRLTVL.

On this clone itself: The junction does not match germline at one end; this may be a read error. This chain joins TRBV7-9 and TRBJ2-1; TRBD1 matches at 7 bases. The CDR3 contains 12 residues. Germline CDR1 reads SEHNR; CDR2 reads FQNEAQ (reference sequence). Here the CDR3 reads CSSNRGYNEQFF. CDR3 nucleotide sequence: TGTTCCAGCAACAGGGGTTACAATGAGCAGTTCTTC.

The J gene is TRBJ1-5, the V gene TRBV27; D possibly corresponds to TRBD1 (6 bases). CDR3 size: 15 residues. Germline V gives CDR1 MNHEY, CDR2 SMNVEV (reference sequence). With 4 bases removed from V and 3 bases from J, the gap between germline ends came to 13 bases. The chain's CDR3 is CASSSLQGYNQPQHF. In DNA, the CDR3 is TGTGCCAGCAGTTCCCTACAGGGATACAATCAGCCCCAGCATTTT.

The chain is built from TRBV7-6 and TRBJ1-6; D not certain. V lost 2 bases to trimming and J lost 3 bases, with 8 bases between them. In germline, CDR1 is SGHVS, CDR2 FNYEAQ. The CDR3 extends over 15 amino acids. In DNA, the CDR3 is TGTGCCAGCAGCTTACAAACAGACTATAATTCACCCCTCCACTTT. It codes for CASSLQTDYNSPLHF.

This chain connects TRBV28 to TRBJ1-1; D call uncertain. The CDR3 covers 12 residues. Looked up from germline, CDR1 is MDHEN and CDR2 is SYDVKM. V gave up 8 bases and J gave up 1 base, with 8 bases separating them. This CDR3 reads CASLTANTEAFF. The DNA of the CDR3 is TGTGCCAGCCTCACAGCGAACACTGAAGCTTTCTTT.

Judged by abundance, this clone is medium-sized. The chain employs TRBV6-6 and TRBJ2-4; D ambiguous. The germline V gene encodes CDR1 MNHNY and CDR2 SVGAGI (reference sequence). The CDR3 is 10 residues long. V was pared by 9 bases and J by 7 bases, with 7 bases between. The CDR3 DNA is TGTGCCAGTGGCCAGAACATTCAGTACTTC. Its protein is CASGQNIQYF.

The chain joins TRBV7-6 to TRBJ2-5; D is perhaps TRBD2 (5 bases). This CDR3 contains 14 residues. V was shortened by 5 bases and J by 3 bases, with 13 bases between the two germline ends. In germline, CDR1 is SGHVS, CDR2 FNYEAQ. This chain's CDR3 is CASSESGLEETQYF. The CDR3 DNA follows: TGTGCCAGCAGCGAAAGCGGACTGGAAGAGACCCAGTACTTC.

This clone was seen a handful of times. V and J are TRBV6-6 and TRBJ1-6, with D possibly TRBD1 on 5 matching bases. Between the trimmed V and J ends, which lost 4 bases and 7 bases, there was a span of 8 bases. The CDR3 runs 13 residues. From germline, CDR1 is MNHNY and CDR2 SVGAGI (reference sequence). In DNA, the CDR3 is TGTGCCAGCAGTTTGACAGAAAATTCACCCCTCCACTTT. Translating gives CASSLTENSPLHF.

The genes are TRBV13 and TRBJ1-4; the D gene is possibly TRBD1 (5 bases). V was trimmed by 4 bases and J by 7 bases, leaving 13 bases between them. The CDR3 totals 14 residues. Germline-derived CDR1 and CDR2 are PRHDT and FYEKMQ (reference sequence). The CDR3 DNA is TGTGCCAGCAGCTCCCGGGCGGGGGGTGAAAAACTGTTTTTT. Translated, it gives CASSSRAGGEKLFF.

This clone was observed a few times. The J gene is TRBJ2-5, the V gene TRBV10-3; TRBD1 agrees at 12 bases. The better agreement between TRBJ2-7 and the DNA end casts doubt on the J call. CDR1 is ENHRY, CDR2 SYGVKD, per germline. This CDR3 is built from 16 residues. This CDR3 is CAISVPGQGASYEQYF. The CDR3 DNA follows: TGTGCCATCAGTGTCCCGGGACAGGGGGCATCGTACGAGCAGTACTTC.